This is a list of T cell receptor beta chains from one sample in a study of lymphopenia after photon versus proton radiotherapy. Clones were sequenced by immunoSEQ multiplex PCR, and TCRdb holds only the in-frame ones, with some missing. This sample carries about 83,000 clones, around 83% of them seen once, and the ten largest clones take about 1.3%. Sequencing was performed on peripheral blood, taken from a patient treated with proton-based radiotherapy. These receptors were taken from a man aged 55 to 69 with pancreatic cancer. Each CDR3 is given with its conserved first and last residue.

V gene	J gene	CDR3 protein
TRBV6-1	TRBJ1-2	CASSARVGADYGYTF
TRBV18	TRBJ2-7	CASSPPLTGSASYEQYF
TRBV7-3	TRBJ2-2	CASSLRGAGAGGNGELFF
TRBV6-5	TRBJ2-1	CASSERRGVNEQFF
TRBV29-1	TRBJ1-1	CSVRSGTIPEAFF
TRBV30	TRBJ2-2	CAWRGLAGGLNTGELFF
TRBV7-6	TRBJ2-3	CASSQDSSTDTQYF
TRBV6-5	TRBJ2-5	CASVGLAGEETQYF
TRBV27	TRBJ2-2	CASSRNTGELFF
TRBV4-1	TRBJ1-4	CASSQDIGAGEKLFF
TRBV9	TRBJ2-1	CASSVGGRGLNEQFF
TRBV6-1	TRBJ1-5	CASRLTGYSNQPQHF
TRBV2	TRBJ2-1	CASSALAGAGEQFF
TRBV5-5	TRBJ2-7	CASSQAHSSYEQYF
TRBV7-2	TRBJ1-1	CASRQGPNTEAFF
TRBV10-3	TRBJ2-7	CAPTVTGRSYEQYF
TRBV6-6	TRBJ1-2	CASRHPDYGYTF
TRBV19	TRBJ1-5	CASSISNQPQHF
TRBV5-1	TRBJ2-5	CASKRTGTSQETQYF
TRBV20-1	TRBJ1-1	CSAPTGTEAFF
TRBV28	TRBJ1-2	CASSFNPAINYGYTF
TRBV15	TRBJ2-7	CATSRETRGLGEQYF
TRBV5-5	TRBJ1-1	CASSLNTEAFF
TRBV30	TRBJ2-5	CAWSASGSETQYF
TRBV28	TRBJ2-5	CACREAGAGETQYF
TRBV7-2	TRBJ2-3	CASSLQQVSSTDTQYF
TRBV30	TRBJ2-5	CAWSVRETQYF
TRBV6-6	TRBJ2-2	CASSYSGGNTGELFF
TRBV15	TRBJ2-1	CATSRRTSGSPEQFF
TRBV2	TRBJ2-5	CASSYRGGGTQYF
TRBV7-3	TRBJ2-1	CASSLNQGNEQFF